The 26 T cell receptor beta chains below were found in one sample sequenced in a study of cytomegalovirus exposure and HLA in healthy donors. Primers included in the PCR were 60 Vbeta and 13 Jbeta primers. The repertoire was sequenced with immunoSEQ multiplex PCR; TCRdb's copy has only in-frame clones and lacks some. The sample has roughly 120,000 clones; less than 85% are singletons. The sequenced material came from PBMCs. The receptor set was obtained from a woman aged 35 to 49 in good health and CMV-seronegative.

The CDR3 DNA follows: TGTGCCAGCAGCAAGAGGGACAGGGCAATCCTAAATTCACCCCTCCACTTT. Translating gives CASSKRDRAILNSPLHF. The genes are TRBV21-1 and TRBJ1-6; whether TRBD1, the table's D call, matches the DNA was not checked. TRBV21-1 is shown as a pseudogene. The CDR3 length is 17 residues.

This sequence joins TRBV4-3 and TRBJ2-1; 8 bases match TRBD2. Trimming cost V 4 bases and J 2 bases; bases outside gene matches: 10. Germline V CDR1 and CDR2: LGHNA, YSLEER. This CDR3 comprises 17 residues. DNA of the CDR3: TGCGCCAGCAGCCGCACCACGGGGCGGGAGGCCTACAATGAGCAGTTCTTC. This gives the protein CASSRTTGREAYNEQFF.

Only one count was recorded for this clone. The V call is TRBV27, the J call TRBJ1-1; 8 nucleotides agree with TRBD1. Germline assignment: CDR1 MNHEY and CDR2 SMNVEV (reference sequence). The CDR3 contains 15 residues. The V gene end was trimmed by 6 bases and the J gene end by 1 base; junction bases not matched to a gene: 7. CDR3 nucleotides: TGTGCCAGCAGATCTCCTGGACAGGGGAACACTGAAGCTTTCTTT. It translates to CASRSPGQGNTEAFF.

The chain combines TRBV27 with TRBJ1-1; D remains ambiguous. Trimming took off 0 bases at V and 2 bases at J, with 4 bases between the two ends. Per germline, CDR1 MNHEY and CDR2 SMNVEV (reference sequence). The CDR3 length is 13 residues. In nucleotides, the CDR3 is TGTGCCAGCAGTTTATCCCCAAACACTGAAGCTTTCTTT. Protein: CASSLSPNTEAFF.

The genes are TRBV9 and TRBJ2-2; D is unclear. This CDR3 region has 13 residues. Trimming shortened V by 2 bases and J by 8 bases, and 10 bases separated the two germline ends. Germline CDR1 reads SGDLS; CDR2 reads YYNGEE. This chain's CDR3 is CASSVIEFGELFF. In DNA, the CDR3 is TGTGCCAGCAGCGTTATAGAATTTGGGGAGCTGTTTTTT.

This CDR3 is CASSPPGLATTGELFF. The CDR3 DNA reads as TGTGCCAGCAGCCCCCCGGGACTAGCAACGACCGGGGAGCTGTTTTTT. The J gene is TRBJ2-2, the V gene TRBV7-9; TRBD2 agrees at 9 bases. The germline V gene has CDR1 SEHNR and CDR2 FQNEAQ (reference sequence). The junction had 9 bases not matched to a gene; V was cut back by 5 bases and J by 5 bases. There are 16 residues in the CDR3.

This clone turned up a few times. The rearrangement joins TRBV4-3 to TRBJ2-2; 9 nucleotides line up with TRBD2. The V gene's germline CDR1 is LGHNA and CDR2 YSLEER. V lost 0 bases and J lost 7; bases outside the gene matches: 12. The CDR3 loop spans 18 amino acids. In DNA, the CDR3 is TGCGCCAGCAGCCAAGATGAGTGGCGGGAGGGCCGCGGCGGGGAGCTGTTTTTT. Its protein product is CASSQDEWREGRGGELFF.

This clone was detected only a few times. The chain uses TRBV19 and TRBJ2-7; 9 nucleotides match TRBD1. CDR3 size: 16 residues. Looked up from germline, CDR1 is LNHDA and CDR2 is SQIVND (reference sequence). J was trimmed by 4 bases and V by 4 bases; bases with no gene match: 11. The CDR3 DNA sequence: TGTGCCAGTAGTACCACAGGGACAGGGAACGGGTACGAGCAGTACTTC. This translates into CASSTTGTGNGYEQYF.

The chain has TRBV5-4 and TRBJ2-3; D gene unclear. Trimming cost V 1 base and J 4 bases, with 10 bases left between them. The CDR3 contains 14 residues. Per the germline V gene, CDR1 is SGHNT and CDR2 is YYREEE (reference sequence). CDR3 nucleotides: TGTGCCAGCAGCTTGAGTCAGTTCCCAGATACGCAGTATTTT. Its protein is CASSLSQFPDTQYF.

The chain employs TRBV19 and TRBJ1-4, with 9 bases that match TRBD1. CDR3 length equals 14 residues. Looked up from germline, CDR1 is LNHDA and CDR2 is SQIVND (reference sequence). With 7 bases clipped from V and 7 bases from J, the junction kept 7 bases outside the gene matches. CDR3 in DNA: TGTGCCAGTAACAAGGGACAGGGTGGTGAAAAACTGTTTTTT. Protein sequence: CASNKGQGGEKLFF.

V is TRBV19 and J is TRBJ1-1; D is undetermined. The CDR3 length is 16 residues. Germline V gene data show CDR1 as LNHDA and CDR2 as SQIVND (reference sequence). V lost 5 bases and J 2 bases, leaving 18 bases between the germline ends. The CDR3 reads CASSGTDGSPNTEAFF. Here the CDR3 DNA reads TGTGCCAGTAGTGGAACGGACGGGAGCCCCAACACTGAAGCTTTCTTT. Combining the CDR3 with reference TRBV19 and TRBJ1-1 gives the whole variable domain DGGITQSPKYLFRKEGQNVTLSCEQNLNHDAMYWYRQDPGQGLRLIYYSQIVNDFQKGDIAEGYSVSREKKESFPLTVTSAQKNPTAFYLCASSGTDGSPNTEAFFGQGTRLTVV.

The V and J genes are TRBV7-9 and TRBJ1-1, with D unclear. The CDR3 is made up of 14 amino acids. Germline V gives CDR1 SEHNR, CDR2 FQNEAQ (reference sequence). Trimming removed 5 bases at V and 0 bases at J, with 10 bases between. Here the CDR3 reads CASSPGPMNTEAFF. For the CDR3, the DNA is TGTGCCAGCAGCCCTGGCCCCATGAACACTGAAGCTTTCTTT.

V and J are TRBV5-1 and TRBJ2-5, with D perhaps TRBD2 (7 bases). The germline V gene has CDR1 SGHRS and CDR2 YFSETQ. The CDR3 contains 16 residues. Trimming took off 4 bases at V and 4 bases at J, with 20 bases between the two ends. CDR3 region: CASSPTEGGGRETQYF. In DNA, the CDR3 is TGCGCCAGCAGCCCTACGGAAGGGGGGGGGCGAGAGACCCAGTACTTC.

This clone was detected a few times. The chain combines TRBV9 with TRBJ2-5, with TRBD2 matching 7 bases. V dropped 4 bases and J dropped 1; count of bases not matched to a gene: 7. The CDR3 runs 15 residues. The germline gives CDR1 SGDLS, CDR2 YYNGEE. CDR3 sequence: CASSPRWGGQETQYF. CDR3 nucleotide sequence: TGTGCCAGCAGCCCCCGGTGGGGGGGCCAAGAGACCCAGTACTTC.

This CDR3 is CASSVGQGSGNTIYF. The CDR3 bases are TGTGCCAGTAGTGTCGGACAGGGCTCTGGAAACACCATATATTTT. The chain has TRBV19 and TRBJ1-3; 8 bases map to TRBD1. Germline V gene sequence: CDR1 LNHDA, CDR2 SQIVND (reference sequence). V shed 5 bases, J shed 0 bases, and the junction held 3 bases outside the gene matches. The CDR3 is made up of 15 amino acids. The full variable domain, its missing parts supplied by reference TRBV19 and TRBJ1-3, is DGGITQSPKYLFRKEGQNVTLSCEQNLNHDAMYWYRQDPGQGLRLIYYSQIVNDFQKGDIAEGYSVSREKKESFPLTVTSAQKNPTAFYLCASSVGQGSGNTIYFGEGSWLTVV.

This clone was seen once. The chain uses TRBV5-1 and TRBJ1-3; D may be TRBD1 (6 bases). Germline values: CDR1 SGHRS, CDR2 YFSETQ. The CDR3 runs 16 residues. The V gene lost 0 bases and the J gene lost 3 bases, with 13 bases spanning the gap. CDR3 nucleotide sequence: TGCGCCAGCAGCTTGGCCGAACAGGGCGGTGGAAACACCATATATTTT. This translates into CASSLAEQGGGNTIYF.

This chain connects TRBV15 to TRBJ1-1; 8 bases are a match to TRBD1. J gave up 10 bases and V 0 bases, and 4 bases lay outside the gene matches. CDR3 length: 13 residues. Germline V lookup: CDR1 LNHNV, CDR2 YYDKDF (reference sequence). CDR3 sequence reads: CATSRDRGRAAFF. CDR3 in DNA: TGTGCCACCAGCAGAGACAGGGGGCGTGCAGCTTTCTTT.

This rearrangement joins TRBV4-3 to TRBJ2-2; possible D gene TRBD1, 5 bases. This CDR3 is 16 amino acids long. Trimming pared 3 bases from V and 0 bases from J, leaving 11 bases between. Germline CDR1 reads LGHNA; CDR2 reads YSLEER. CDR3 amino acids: CASSHLGAANTGELFF. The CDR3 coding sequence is TGCGCCAGCAGCCACCTTGGGGCGGCGAACACCGGGGAGCTGTTTTTT.

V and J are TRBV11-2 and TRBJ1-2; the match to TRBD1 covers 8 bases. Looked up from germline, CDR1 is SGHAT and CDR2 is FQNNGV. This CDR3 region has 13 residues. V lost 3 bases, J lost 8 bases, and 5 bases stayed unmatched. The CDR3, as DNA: TGTGCCAGCAGCTTTCAGGGGGCGATGGGCTACACCTTC. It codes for CASSFQGAMGYTF. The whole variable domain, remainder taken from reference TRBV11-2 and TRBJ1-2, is EAGVAQSPRYKIIEKRQSVAFWCNPISGHATLYWYQQILGQGPKLLIQFQNNGVVDDSQLPKDRFSAERLKGVDSTLKIQPAKLEDSAVYLCASSFQGAMGYTFGSGTRLTVV.

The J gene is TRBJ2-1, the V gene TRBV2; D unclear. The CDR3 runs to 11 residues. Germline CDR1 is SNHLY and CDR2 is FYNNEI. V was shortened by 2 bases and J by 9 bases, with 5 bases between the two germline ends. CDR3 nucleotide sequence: TGTGCCAGCAGTGAAAAGCGTGAGCAGTTCTTC. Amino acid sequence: CASSEKREQFF.

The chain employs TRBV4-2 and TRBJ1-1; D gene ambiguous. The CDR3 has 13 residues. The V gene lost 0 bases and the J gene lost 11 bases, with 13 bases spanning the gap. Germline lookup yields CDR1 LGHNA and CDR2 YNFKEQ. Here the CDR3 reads CASSQDSQRVAFF. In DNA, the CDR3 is TGTGCCAGCAGCCAAGATTCGCAGAGGGTGGCTTTCTTT.

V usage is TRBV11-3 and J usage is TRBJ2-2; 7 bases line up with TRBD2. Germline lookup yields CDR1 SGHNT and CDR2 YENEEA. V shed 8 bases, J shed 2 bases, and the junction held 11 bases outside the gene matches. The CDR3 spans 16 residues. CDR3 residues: CASEPGEGRNTGELFF. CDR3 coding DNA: TGTGCCAGCGAGCCGGGGGAGGGACGTAACACCGGGGAGCTGTTTTTT.

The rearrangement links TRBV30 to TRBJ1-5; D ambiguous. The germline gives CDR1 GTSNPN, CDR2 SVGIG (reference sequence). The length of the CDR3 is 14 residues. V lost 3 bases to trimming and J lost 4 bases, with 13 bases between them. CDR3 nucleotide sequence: TGTGCCTGGAGCGAAGGACTGACTAATCAGCCCCAGCATTTT. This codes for CAWSEGLTNQPQHF.

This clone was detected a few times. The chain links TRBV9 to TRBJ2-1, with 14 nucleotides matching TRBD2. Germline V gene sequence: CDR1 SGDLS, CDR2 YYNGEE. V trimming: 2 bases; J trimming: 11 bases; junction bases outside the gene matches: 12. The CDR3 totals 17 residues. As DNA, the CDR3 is TGTGCCAGCAGCGTGGGTTCCGAGGGACTAGCGGGAGTTAAGCAGTTCTTC. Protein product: CASSVGSEGLAGVKQFF.

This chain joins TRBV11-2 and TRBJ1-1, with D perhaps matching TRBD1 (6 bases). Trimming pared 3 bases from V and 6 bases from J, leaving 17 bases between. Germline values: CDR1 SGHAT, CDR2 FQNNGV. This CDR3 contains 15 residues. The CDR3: CASSLRLQGRSEAFF. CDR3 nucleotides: TGTGCCAGCAGCTTGCGTCTTCAGGGGCGGTCTGAAGCTTTCTTT. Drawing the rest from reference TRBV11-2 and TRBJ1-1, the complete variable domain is EAGVAQSPRYKIIEKRQSVAFWCNPISGHATLYWYQQILGQGPKLLIQFQNNGVVDDSQLPKDRFSAERLKGVDSTLKIQPAKLEDSAVYLCASSLRLQGRSEAFFGQGTRLTVV.

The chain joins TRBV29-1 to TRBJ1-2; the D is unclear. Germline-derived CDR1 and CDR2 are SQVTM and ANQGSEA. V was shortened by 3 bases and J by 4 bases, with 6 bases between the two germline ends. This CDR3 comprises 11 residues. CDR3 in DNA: TGCAGCGTTGACGACTCCTATGGCTACACCTTC. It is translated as CSVDDSYGYTF.